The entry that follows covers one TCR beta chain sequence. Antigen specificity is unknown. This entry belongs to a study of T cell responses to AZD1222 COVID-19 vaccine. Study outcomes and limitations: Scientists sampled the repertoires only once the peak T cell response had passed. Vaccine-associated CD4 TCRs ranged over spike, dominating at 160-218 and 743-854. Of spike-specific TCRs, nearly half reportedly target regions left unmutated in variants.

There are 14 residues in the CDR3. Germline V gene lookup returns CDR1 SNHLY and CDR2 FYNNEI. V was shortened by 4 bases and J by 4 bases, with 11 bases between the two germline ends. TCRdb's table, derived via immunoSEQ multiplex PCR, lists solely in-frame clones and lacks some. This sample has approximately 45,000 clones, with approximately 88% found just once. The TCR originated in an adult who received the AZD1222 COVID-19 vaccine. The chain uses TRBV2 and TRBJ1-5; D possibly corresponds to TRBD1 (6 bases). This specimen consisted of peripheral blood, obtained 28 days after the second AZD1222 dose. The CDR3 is CASSGRGINQPQHF. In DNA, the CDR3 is TGTGCCAGCAGTGGCAGGGGAATAAATCAGCCCCAGCATTTT.